This T cell receptor (beta chain) was identified during a study of T cells in localized non-small cell lung cancer. Comment on this clone: Its target is unknown.

Study-level points and caveats: An association was observed between higher blood T cell density and longer overall survival. Among the tissues sampled, uninvolved adjacent lung had the highest T cell clonality, above tumor.

The method was immunoSEQ multiplex PCR; TCRdb's version includes in-frame clones alone and lacks a portion of them. The sample holds tens of thousands of clones, roughly 84% seen once. CDR1 is KGHSH, CDR2 LQKENI, per germline. The CDR3 runs to 14 residues. V lost 3 bases, J lost 5 bases, and 6 bases stayed unmatched. Sequenced material: PBMCs, taken before any cancer treatment. The J gene is TRBJ1-1, the V gene TRBV18; 7 nucleotides match TRBD1. The receptor was isolated from a man aged 40-75 years with stage II lung adenocarcinoma. This CDR3 reads CASSPSGGRTEAFF. The DNA for the CDR3 is TGTGCCAGCTCACCTTCAGGGGGTCGGACTGAAGCTTTCTTT.